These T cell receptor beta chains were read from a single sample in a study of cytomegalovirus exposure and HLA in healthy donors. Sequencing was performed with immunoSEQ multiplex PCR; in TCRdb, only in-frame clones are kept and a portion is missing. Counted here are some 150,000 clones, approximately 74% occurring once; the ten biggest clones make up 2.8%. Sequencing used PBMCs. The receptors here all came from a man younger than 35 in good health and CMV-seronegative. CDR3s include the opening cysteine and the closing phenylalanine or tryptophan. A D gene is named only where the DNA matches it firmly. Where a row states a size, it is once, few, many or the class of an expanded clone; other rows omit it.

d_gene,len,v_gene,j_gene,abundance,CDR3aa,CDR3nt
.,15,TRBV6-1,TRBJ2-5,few,CASSETRDGQETQYF,TGTGCCAGCAGCGAAACCAGGGATGGACAAGAGACCCAGTACTTC
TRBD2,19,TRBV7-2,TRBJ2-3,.,CASSPNRPWGRGGGDTQYF,TGTGCCAGCAGCCCCAACCGCCCCTGGGGACGGGGGGGCGGGGATACGCAGTATTTT
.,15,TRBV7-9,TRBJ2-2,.,CASSKTDRYTGELFF,TGTGCCAGCAGCAAAACGGACAGATACACCGGGGAGCTGTTTTTT
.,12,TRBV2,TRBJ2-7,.,CTSRATGGKQYF,TGTACCAGCAGGGCAACGGGGGGCAAGCAGTACTTC
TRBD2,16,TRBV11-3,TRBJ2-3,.,CASSLGRGASGDTQYF,TGTGCCAGCAGCTTAGGGCGGGGGGCCTCGGGAGATACGCAGTATTTT
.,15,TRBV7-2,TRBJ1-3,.,CASSLVSLSGNTIYF,TGTGCCAGCAGCTTAGTTTCTCTCTCTGGAAACACCATATATTTT
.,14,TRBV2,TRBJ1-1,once,CASSGTVMNTEAFF,TGTGCCAGCAGTGGGACAGTGATGAACACTGAAGCTTTCTTT
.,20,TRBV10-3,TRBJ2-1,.,CAISVTLNSQAESSYNEQFF,TGTGCCATCAGTGTTACCCTGAATTCACAGGCTGAAAGCTCCTACAATGAGCAGTTCTTC
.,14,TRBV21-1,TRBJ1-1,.,CAGIRDRRATEAFF,TGTGCCGGGATTCGGGACAGGCGGGCCACTGAAGCTTTCTTT
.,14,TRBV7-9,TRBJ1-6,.,CASSLGQINSPLHF,TGTGCCAGCAGCTTAGGCCAGATTAATTCACCCCTCCACTTT